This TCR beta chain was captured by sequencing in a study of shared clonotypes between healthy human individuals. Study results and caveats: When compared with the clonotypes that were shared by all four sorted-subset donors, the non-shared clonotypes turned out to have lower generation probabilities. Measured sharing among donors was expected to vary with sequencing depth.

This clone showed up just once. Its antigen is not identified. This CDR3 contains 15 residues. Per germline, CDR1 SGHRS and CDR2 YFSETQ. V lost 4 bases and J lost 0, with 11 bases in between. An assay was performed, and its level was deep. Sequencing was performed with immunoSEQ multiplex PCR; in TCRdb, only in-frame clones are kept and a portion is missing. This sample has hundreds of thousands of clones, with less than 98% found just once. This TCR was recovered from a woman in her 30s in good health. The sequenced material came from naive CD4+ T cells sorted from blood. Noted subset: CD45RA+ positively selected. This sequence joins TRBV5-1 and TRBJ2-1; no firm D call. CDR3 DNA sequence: TGCGCCAGCAGCCCAGACCTGAGCTCCTACAATGAGCAGTTCTTC. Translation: CASSPDLSSYNEQFF.